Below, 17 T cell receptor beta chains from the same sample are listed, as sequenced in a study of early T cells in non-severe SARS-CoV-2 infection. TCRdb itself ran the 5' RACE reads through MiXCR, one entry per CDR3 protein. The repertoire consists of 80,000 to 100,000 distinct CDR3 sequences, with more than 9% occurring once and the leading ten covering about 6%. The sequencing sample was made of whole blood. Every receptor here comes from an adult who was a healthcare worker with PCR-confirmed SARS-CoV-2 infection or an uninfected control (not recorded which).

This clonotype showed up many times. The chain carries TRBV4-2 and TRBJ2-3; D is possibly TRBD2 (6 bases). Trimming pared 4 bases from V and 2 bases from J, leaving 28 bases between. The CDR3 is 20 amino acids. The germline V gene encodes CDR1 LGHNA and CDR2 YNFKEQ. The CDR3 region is CASSPGWGLGPVGVTDTQYF. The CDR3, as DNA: TGTGCCAGCAGCCCTGGGTGGGGACTCGGGCCCGTTGGAGTCACAGATACGCAGTATTTT.

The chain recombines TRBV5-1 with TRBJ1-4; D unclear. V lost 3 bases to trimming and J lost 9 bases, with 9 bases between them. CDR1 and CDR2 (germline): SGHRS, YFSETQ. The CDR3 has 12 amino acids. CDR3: CASSSTGKKLFF. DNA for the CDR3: TGCGCCAGCAGCTCGACCGGGAAAAAACTGTTTTTT.

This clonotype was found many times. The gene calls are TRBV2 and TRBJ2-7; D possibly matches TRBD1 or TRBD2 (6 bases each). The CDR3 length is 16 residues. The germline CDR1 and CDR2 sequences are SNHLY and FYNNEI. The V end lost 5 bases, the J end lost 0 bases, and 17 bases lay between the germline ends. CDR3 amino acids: CASSHPGGTLSYEQYF. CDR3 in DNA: TGTGCCAGCAGTCACCCTGGAGGGACACTCTCCTACGAGCAGTACTTC.

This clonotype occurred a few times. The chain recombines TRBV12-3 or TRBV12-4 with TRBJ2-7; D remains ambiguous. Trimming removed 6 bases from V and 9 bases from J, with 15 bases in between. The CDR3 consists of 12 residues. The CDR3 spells CASSWLSGGQYF. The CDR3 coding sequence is TGTGCCAGCAGCTGGCTTTCAGGTGGGCAGTACTTC.

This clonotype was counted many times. CDR3 sequence reads: CSAKIPSVYEQYF. CDR3 nucleotide sequence: TGCAGTGCTAAGATTCCTAGTGTCTACGAGCAGTACTTC. The chain joins TRBV20-1 to TRBJ2-7, with unresolved D. The germline gives CDR1 DFQATT, CDR2 SNEGSKA (reference sequence). Trimming took off 4 bases at V and 3 bases at J, with 13 bases between the two ends. The CDR3 runs to 13 residues.

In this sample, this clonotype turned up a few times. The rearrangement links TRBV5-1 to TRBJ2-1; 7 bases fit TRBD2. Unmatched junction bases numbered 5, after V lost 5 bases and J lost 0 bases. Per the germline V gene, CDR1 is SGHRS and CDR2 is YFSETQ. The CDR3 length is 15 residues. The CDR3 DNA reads TGCGCCAGCAGTCCTACTAGCGTCTCCTACAATGAGCAGTTCTTC. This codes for CASSPTSVSYNEQFF.

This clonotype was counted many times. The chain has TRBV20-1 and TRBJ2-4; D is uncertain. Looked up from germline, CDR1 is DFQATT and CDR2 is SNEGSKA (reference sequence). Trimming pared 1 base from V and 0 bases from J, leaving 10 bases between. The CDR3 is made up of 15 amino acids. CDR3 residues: CSARVANVAKNIQYF. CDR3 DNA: TGCAGTGCTAGAGTGGCTAACGTAGCCAAAAACATTCAGTACTTC.

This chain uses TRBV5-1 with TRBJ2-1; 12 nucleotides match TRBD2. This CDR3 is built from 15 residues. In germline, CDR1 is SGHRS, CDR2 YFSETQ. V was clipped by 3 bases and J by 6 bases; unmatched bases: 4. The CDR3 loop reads CASSSRLAGVNEQFF. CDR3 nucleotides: TGCGCCAGCAGCTCCAGACTAGCGGGAGTCAATGAGCAGTTCTTC.

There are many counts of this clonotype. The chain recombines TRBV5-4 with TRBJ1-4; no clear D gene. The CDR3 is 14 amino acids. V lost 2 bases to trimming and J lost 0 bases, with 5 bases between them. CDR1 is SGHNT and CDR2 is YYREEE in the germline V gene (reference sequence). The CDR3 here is CASSLEATNEKLFF. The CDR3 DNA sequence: TGTGCCAGCAGCTTAGAGGCAACTAATGAAAAACTGTTTTTT. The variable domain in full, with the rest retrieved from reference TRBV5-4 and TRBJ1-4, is ETGVTQSPTHLIKTRGQQVTLRCSSQSGHNTVSWYQQALGQGPQFIFQYYREEENGRGNFPPRFSGLQFPNYSSELNVNALELDDSALYLCASSLEATNEKLFFGSGTQLSVL.

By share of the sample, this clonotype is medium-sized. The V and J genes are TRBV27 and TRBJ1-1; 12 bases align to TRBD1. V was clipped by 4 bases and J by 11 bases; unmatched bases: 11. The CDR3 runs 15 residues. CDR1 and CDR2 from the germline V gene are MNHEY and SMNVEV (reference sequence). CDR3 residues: CASSSHGDRGRRAFF. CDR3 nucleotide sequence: TGTGCCAGCAGTTCACACGGGGACAGGGGGCGTAGGGCTTTCTTT.

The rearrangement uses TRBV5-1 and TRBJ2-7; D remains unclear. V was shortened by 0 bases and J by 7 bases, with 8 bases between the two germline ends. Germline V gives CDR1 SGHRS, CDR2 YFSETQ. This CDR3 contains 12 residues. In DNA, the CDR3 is TGCGCCAGCAGCTTGGGAGCGTGGGAGCAGTACTTC. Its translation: CASSLGAWEQYF.

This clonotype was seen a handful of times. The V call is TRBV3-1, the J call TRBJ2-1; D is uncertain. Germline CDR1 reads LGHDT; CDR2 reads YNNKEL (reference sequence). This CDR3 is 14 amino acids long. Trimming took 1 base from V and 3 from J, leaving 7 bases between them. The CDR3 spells CASSQGAIYNEQFF. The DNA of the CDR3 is TGTGCCAGCAGCCAAGGGGCGATCTACAATGAGCAGTTCTTC.

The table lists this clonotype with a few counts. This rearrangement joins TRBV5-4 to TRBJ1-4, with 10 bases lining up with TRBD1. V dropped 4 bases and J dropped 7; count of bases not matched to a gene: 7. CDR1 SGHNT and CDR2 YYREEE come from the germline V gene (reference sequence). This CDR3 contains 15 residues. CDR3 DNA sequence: TGTGCCAGCAGCACCGGGACAGGGGATGGTGAAAAACTGTTTTTT. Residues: CASSTGTGDGEKLFF.

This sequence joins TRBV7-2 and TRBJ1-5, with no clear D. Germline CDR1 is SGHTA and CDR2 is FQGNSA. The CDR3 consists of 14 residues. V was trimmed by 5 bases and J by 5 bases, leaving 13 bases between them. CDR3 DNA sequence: TGTGCCAGCAGCCCAAGACGGGTGGATCAGCCCCAGCATTTT. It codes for CASSPRRVDQPQHF.

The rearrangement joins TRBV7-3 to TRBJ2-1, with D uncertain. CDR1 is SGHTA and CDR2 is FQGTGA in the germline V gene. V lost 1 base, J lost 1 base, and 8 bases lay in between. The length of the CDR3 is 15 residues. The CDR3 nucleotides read TGTGCCAGCAGCTTAAGTATCGGATCCTACAATGAGCAGTTCTTC. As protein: CASSLSIGSYNEQFF.

In DNA, the CDR3 is TGTGCCAGCAGCTTAGCTGGAATTAGCAATCAGCCCCAGCATTTT. It yields the protein CASSLAGISNQPQHF. V gene TRBV11-2 combines with J gene TRBJ1-5; D is unresolved. Germline V gene data show CDR1 as SGHAT and CDR2 as FQNNGV. The V gene lost 1 base and the J gene lost 0 bases, with 7 bases spanning the gap. The CDR3 is 15 residues long. Drawing the rest from reference TRBV11-2 and TRBJ1-5, the complete variable domain is EAGVAQSPRYKIIEKRQSVAFWCNPISGHATLYWYQQILGQGPKLLIQFQNNGVVDDSQLPKDRFSAERLKGVDSTLKIQPAKLEDSAVYLCASSLAGISNQPQHFGDGTRLSIL.

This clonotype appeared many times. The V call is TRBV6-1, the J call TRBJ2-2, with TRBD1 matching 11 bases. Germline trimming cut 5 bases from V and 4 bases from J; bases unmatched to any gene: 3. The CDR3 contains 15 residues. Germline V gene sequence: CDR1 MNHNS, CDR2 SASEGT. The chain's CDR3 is CASSRDRGATGELFF. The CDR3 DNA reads TGTGCCAGCAGTAGGGACAGGGGGGCCACCGGGGAGCTGTTTTTT.